A selection of T cell receptor beta chains follows, all from one sample in a study of Ad26.COV2.S vaccination and SARS-CoV-2 variants. Method: immunoSEQ multiplex PCR; TCRdb's copy keeps in-frame clones and lacks some. Of around 300,000 clones in the sample, almost 90% were seen once. The specimen comprised peripheral blood, sampled in a trial of Ad26.COV2.S vaccine versus placebo. The receptors derive from a person between 18 and 65 years old who received the Ad26.COV2.S COVID-19 vaccine or a placebo. CDR3s include the opening cysteine and the closing phenylalanine or tryptophan. The D gene is left open where the match is weak. A clone size is listed for some rows: how often the clone was seen (once, few, many), or a class if it is expanded.

TRBD1 | NA | TRBJ1-5 | TRBV27 | TGTGCCAGCAGTTCTCTGGACAGGGGGAATCAGCCCCAGCATTTT | CASSSLDRGNQPQHF
TRBD2 | NA | TRBJ2-3 | TRBV6-2/TRBV6-3 | TGTGCCAGCAGTTACGTAGCGGGGGGACTGGATACGCAGTATTTT | CASSYVAGGLDTQYF
NA | NA | TRBJ1-1 | TRBV3-1/TRBV3-2 | TGTGCCAGCAGCCAAGCCTCAGCTAACGCTGAAGCTTTCTTT | CASSQASANAEAFF
NA | NA | TRBJ1-4 | TRBV19 | TGTGCCAGCTCCTCGACAGCCAGGTTTAATGAAAAACTGTTTTTT | CASSSTARFNEKLFF
NA | NA | TRBJ2-3 | TRBV27 | TGTGCCAGCAGTTTAGGAGCGGCCACAGATACGCAGTATTTT | CASSLGAATDTQYF
TRBD2 | NA | TRBJ2-3 | TRBV5-1 | TGCGCCAGCAGCTCTGGGACTAGCGGGAGCGCCAACACAGATACGCAGTATTTT | CASSSGTSGSANTDTQYF
NA | NA | TRBJ1-6 | TRBV5-1 | TGCGCCAGCAGCGGATCGACAGGTGAAGGGAATTCACCCCTCCACTTT | CASSGSTGEGNSPLHF
TRBD1 | once | TRBJ2-1 | TRBV6-4 | TGTGCCAGCAGCCTAGACAGGGGAAGTAATGAGCAGTTCTTC | CASSLDRGSNEQFF
NA | NA | TRBJ1-5 | TRBV2 | TGTGCCAGCTCAAGTAACGGCGGCAATCAGCCCCAGCATTTT | CASSSNGGNQPQHF
NA | NA | TRBJ2-5 | TRBV5-1 | TGCGCCAGCAGCTTGGCCGGAGCCGGGGAGACCCAGTACTTC | CASSLAGAGETQYF
NA | NA | TRBJ2-5 | TRBV28 | TGTGCCAGCAGTTTCGGGACTGCGGAGACCCAGTACTTC | CASSFGTAETQYF
NA | NA | TRBJ2-2 | TRBV19 | TGTGCCAGTAGTACCGATGGGGGGATCGGCACCGGGGAGCTGTTTTTT | CASSTDGGIGTGELFF
TRBD2 | NA | TRBJ2-7 | TRBV18 | TGTGCCAGCTCTCCCGCTAGCGGGGGTTACCCCTCCTACGAGCAGTACTTC | CASSPASGGYPSYEQYF
NA | NA | TRBJ1-2 | TRBV30 | TGTGCCTGGAGTCCACAGCTCCTCCAAGGCTACACCTTC | CAWSPQLLQGYTF
NA | NA | TRBJ1-1 | TRBV6-5 | TGTGCCAGCAGTTACTCCAATGGGATCCCGAACACTGAAGCTTTCTTT | CASSYSNGIPNTEAFF
NA | NA | TRBJ2-3 | TRBV19 | TGTGCCAGTAAAGGGAGGGGGCCGGCGAGCACAGATACGCAGTATTTT | CASKGRGPASTDTQYF
NA | NA | TRBJ1-1 | TRBV29-1 | TGCAGCGTTTCCCCCCTGTACAGGACTTTGAACACTGAAGCTTTCTTT | CSVSPLYRTLNTEAFF
NA | NA | TRBJ2-2 | TRBV30 | TGTGCCTGGAGGTCAGCCGGGGAGCTGTTTTTT | CAWRSAGELFF
NA | NA | TRBJ2-2 | TRBV2 | TGTGCCAGCAGTGAAAGGACGGCGGCCAGCGGGGAGCTGTTTTTT | CASSERTAASGELFF
TRBD2 | NA | TRBJ2-1 | TRBV7-2 | TGTGCCAGCAGCTTTGCGGGGGGGCGTGTCGATGAGCAGTTCTTC | CASSFAGGRVDEQFF
NA | NA | TRBJ2-5 | TRBV6-5 | TGTGCCAGCAGTTACTCAAGGCGGCAAGAGACCCAGTACTTC | CASSYSRRQETQYF
TRBD1 | NA | TRBJ1-2 | TRBV6-5 | TGTGCCAGCAGTTCGACAGGGGGCCGGGATGGCTACACCTTC | CASSSTGGRDGYTF
NA | NA | TRBJ1-2 | TRBV6-1 | TGTGCCAGCAGTGAATGGGGGGGCGACTATGGCTACACCTTC | CASSEWGGDYGYTF
TRBD1 | NA | TRBJ2-1 | TRBV10-3 | TGTGCCATCACGGGGACAGGGATTCTCAATGAGCAGTTCTTC | CAITGTGILNEQFF
TRBD1 | NA | TRBJ1-6 | TRBV10-1 | TGCGCCAGCAGGTGGGACAGGGATTCACCCCTCCACTTT | CASRWDRDSPLHF
TRBD2 | NA | TRBJ2-2 | TRBV19 | TGTGCCAGTAGTACCCCAATGGTAGCGGGAGTGATCGGGGAGCTGTTTTTT | CASSTPMVAGVIGELFF
TRBD1 | once | TRBJ1-1 | TRBV18 | TGTGCCAGCTCACCCTACCCCGGACAGGCAGGCACTGAAGCTTTCTTT | CASSPYPGQAGTEAFF
NA | few | TRBJ2-7 | TRBV6-2/TRBV6-3 | TGTGCCAGCAGTTACTCCTCAGGGAACGAGCAGTACTTC | CASSYSSGNEQYF